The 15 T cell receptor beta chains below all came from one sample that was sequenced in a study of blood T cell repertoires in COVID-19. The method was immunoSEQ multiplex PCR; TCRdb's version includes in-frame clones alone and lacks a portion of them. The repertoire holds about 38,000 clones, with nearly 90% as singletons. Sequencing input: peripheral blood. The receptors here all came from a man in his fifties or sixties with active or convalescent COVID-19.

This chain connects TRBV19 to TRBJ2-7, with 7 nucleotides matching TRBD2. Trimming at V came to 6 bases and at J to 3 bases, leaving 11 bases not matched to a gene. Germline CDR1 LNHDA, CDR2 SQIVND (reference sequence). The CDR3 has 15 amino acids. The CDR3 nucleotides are TGTGCCAGTAGCCCCGGGGGGAGCCGCGTCTACGAGCAGTACTTC. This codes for CASSPGGSRVYEQYF.

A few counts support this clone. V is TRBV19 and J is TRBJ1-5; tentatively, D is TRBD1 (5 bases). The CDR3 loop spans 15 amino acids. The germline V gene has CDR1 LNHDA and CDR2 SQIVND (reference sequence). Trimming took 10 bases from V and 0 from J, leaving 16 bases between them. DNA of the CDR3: TGTGCCACCCGCCGGGGGTCTTATAGCAATCAGCCCCAGCATTTT. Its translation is CATRRGSYSNQPQHF.

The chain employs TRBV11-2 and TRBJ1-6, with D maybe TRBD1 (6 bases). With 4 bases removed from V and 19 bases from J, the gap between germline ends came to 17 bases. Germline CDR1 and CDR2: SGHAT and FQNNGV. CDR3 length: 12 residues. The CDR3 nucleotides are TGTGCCAGCAGCTCAATTGGGGGCAATTATCACTTT. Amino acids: CASSSIGGNYHF.

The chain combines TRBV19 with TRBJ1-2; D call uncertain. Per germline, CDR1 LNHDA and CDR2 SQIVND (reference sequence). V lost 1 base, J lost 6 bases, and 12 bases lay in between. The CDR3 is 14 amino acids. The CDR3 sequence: CASSIVGRRDGYTF. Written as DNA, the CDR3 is TGTGCCAGTAGTATAGTGGGCAGAAGAGATGGCTACACCTTC.

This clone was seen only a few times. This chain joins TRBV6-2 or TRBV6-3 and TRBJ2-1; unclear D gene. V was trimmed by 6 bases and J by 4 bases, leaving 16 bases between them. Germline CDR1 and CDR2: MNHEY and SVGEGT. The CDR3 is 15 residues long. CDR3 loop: CASSPRSLGYNEQFF. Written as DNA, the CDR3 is TGTGCCAGCAGCCCGAGGAGTCTCGGTTACAATGAGCAGTTCTTC.

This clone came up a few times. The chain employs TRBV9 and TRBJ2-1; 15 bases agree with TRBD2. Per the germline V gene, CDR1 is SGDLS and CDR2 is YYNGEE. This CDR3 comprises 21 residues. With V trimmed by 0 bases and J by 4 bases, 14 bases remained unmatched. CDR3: CASSVVGLGPGLAGGYNEQFF. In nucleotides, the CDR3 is TGTGCCAGCAGCGTAGTAGGTCTAGGGCCCGGACTAGCGGGAGGGTACAATGAGCAGTTCTTC.

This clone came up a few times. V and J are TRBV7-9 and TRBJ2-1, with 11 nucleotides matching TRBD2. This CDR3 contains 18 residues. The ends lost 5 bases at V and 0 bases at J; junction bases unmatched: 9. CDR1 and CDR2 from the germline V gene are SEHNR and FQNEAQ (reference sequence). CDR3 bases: TGTGCCAGCAGCCACCGACTAGCGGGGTTAAGCTCCTACAATGAGCAGTTCTTC. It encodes CASSHRLAGLSSYNEQFF. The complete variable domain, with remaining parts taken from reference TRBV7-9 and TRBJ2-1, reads DTGVSQNPRHKITKRGQNVTFRCDPISEHNRLYWYRQTLGQGPEFLTYFQNEAQLEKSRLLSDRFSAERPKGSFSTLEIQRTEQGDSAMYLCASSHRLAGLSSYNEQFFGPGTRLTVL.

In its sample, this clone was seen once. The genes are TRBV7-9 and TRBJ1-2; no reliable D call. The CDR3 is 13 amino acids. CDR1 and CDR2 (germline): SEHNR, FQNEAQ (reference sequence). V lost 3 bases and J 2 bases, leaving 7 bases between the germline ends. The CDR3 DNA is TGTGCCAGCAGCTTTGGCCAGAACTATGGCTACACCTTC. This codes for CASSFGQNYGYTF. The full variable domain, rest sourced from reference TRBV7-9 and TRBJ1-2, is DTGVSQNPRHKITKRGQNVTFRCDPISEHNRLYWYRQTLGQGPEFLTYFQNEAQLEKSRLLSDRFSAERPKGSFSTLEIQRTEQGDSAMYLCASSFGQNYGYTFGSGTRLTVV.

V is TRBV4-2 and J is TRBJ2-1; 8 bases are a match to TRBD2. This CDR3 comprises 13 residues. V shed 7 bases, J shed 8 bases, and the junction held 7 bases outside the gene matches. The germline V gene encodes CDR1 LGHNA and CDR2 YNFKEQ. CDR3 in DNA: TGTGCCAGCACTCTCGGGAGGGCCGATGAGCAGTTCTTC. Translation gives CASTLGRADEQFF.

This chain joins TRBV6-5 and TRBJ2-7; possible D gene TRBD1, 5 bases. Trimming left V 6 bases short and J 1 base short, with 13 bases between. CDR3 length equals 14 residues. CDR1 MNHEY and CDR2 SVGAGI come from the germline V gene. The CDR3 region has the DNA TGTGCCAGCAGCCCATTCACAGGATCCTACGAGCAGTACTTC. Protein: CASSPFTGSYEQYF.

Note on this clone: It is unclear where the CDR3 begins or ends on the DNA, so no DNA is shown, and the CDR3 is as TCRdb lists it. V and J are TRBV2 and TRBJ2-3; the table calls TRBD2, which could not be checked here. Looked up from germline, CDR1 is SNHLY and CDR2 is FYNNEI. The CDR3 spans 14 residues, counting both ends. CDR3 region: CASILGLAWGTQYF.

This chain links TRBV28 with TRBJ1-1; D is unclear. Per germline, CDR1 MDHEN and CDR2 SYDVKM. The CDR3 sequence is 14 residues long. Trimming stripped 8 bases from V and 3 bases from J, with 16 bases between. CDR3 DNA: TGTGCCAGCTCCCCTGCGGGGTTGTACACTGAAGCTTTCTTT. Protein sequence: CASSPAGLYTEAFF. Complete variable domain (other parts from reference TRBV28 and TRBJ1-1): DVKVTQSSRYLVKRTGEKVFLECVQDMDHENMFWYRQDPGLGLRLIYFSYDVKMKEKGDIPEGYSVSREKKERFSLILESASTNQTSMYLCASSPAGLYTEAFFGQGTRLTVV.

The CDR3 nucleotides are TGTGCCAGCAGTTTGGCAGGGTCCTATGGCTACACCTTC. Amino acids: CASSLAGSYGYTF. This sequence joins TRBV28 and TRBJ1-2; tentatively, D is TRBD1 (5 bases). Germline V lookup: CDR1 MDHEN, CDR2 SYDVKM. V was shortened by 3 bases and J by 4 bases, with 9 bases between the two germline ends. The CDR3 consists of 13 residues.

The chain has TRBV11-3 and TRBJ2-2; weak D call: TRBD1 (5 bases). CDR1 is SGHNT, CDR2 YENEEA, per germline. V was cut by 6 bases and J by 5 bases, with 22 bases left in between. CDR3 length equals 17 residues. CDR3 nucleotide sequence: TGTGCCAGCAGTTCCTCCCCCCGGCAGGGTGGGACCGGGGAGCTGTTTTTT. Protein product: CASSSSPRQGGTGELFF.

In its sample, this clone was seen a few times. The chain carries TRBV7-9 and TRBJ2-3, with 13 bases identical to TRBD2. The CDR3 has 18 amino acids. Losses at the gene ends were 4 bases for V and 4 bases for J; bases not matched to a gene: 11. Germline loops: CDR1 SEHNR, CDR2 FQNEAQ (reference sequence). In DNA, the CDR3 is TGTGCCAGCAGCTCAGGACTAGCGGGAGTACTTGTTGCAGATACGCAGTATTTT. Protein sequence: CASSSGLAGVLVADTQYF.